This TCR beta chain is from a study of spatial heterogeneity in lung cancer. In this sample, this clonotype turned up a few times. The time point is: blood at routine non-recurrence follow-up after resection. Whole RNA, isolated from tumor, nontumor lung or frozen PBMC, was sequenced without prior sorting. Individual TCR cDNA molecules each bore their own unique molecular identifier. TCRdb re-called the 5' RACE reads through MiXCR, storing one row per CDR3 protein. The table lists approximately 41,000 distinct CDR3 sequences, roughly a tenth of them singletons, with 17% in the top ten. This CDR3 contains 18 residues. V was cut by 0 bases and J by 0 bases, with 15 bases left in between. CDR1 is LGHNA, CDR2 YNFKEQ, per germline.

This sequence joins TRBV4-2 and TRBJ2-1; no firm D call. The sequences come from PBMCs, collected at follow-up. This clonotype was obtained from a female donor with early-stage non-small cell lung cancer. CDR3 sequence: CASSQDRVHSSSYNEQFF. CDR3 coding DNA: TGTGCCAGCAGCCAAGATCGAGTCCACTCGAGCTCCTACAATGAGCAGTTCTTC.